This TCR beta chain derives from a study of blood T cell repertoires in COVID-19 (dated by TCRdb to the early 2020s). Looking at the study overall: Collaborator samples came from the United States, Italy and Spain and covered acute and convalescent phases of COVID-19. The material from the prospective study consisted of cDNA or gDNA derived from T cells, B-cell-depleted T cells, or PBMCs. Deeply sampled blood TCRbeta repertoires from subjects exposed to, actively infected with, or recovered from COVID-19 were included in the dataset. The repertoires were released in a freely available public database meant as a resource for research on the immune response to SARS-CoV-2. Samples were obtained from the ongoing ImmuneRACE study (first 160 participants) and from approximately 1,200 subjects provided by 6 global collaborators. Sample metadata almost always included a de-identified subject ID, COVID-19 status, age in years and sex. Where available, HLA class I and class II types were obtained from metadata supplied by the sample provider rather than from assay-based typing. Results and caveats for the whole study, not just this receptor: The amount of clinical and demographic metadata varied by source and participant and was provided uncurated.

TCRbeta CDR3 regions were amplified from genomic DNA by means of the immunoSEQ Assay, a bias-controlled multiplex PCR. Per the authors' processing: The number of nucleated cells in each sample was estimated from the amplification of reference gene primers within the assay. To quantify the absolute abundance of each unique TCRbeta CDR3 rearrangement, sequence reads were collapsed and filtered. For each sample, productive Simpson clonality was calculated as the square root of Simpson's diversity index over productive rearrangements. In its TCRdb copy, this immuneACCESS table keeps in-frame sequences only and misses some clones. Where compared with another copy, unresolved V genes explain less than half of these, and the others have no known cause. V, J and clone size are those of that table, while D and trimming were read from the DNA. Present in this sample are 98,000 or so clones, roughly 80% of which were seen just once. Of the sample, about 3.6% falls within the top ten clones.

In regard to this clone: Its antigen remains undetermined. There are no base qualities to consult, and no much larger clone falls within one base.

Each collaborating institution followed its own protocols to collect whole blood in K2EDTA tubes. For TCRbeta analysis, collaborator samples were shipped as frozen whole blood, as isolated PBMCs, or as DNA extracted from either sample type. Sequences were obtained from peripheral blood. The source of this sequence is a woman of 80 years or more with active or convalescent COVID-19.

The CDR3 loop reads CASIERRGSAYEQYF. The DNA sequence is given as TGTGCCAGCATCGAAAGGCGGGGGTCCGCCTACGAGCAGTACTTC. The chain is assembled from TRBV5-6 and TRBJ2-7, with TRBD2 matching 7 junction bases. The CDR1 and CDR2 encoded by the germline V gene are SGHDT and YYEEEE. Trimmed from V: 6 bases; trimmed from J: 2 bases; junction bases lacking a gene match: 11. Measured from the cysteine to the phenylalanine, the CDR3 is 15 residues long. Here the CDR3 DNA is all that survives: 45 bases in frame from base 1.